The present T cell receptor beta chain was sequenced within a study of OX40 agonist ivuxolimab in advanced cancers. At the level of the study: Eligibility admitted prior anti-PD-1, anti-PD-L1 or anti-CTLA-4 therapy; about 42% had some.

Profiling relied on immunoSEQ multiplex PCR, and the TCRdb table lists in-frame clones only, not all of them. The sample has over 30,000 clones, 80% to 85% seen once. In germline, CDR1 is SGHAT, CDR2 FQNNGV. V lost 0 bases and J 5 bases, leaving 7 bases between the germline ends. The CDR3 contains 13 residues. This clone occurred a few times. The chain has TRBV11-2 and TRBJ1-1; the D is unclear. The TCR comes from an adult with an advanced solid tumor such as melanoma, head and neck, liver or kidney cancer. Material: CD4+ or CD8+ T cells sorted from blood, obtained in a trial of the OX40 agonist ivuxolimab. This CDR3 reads CASSLDPRTEAFF. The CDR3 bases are TGTGCCAGCAGCTTAGACCCAAGGACTGAAGCTTTCTTT.